This T cell receptor beta chain was profiled in a study of T-cell memory formation after mild COVID-19. For the study at large: Largely, the TCR clusters proved donor specific. Overall study findings and caveats: Clones that got smaller from day 15 to 85 had even CD4/CD8, while clones growing later tipped toward CD4+.

Worth noting for this clonotype: What it recognizes is unknown.

After 5'RACE with constant-segment primers, TCR alpha and TCR beta cDNA libraries carrying sample barcodes and UMIs were obtained. TCRdb ran MiXCR on the 5' RACE reads and lists one entry per CDR3 protein. The sample yields about 340,000 distinct CDR3 sequences, approximately 16% seen once. This CDR3 region has 12 residues. V was trimmed by 6 bases and J by 1 base, leaving 5 bases between them. Germline V gene lookup returns CDR1 LGHNT and CDR2 FRNRAP. This sequence was found in a young man who had mild COVID-19 (a few samples of this study predate the infection). Cell type and time point are not known. The sequencing sample was made of PBMCs or a T cell subset sorted from them (not recorded which). This sequence joins TRBV12-5 and TRBJ2-3; D remains ambiguous. CDR3 coding DNA: TGTGCTAGTGGCCAGGGCACAGATACGCAGTATTTT. Translation: CASGQGTDTQYF.